Each of the 16 T cell receptor beta chains below was sequenced from the same sample in a study of OX40 agonist ivuxolimab in advanced cancers. Data came from immunoSEQ multiplex PCR; TCRdb stores just in-frame clones and leaves some out. This table holds about 96,000 clones, about 84% found once. This material consisted of CD4+ or CD8+ T cells sorted from blood, taken in a trial of the OX40 agonist ivuxolimab. Every receptor here comes from an adult with an advanced solid tumor such as melanoma, head and neck, liver or kidney cancer.

This chain's CDR3 is CASSPDRTMGNTIYF. In DNA form, the CDR3 reads TGTGCCAGCAGTCCCGACAGGACGATGGGAAACACCATATATTTT. V gene TRBV6-5 combines with J gene TRBJ1-3, with D possibly matching TRBD1 (6 bases). The CDR3 has 15 amino acids. Trimming removed 5 bases from V and 4 bases from J, with 15 bases in between. In germline, CDR1 is MNHEY, CDR2 SVGAGI.

In the case of this clone: Additional DNA sequences in this sample encode the identical CDR3. V usage is TRBV19 and J usage is TRBJ1-2; possibly TRBD1 for D (5 bases). V was clipped by 4 bases and J by 5 bases, with 8 bases between them. Per the germline V gene, CDR1 is LNHDA and CDR2 is SQIVND (reference sequence). The length of the CDR3 is 12 residues. CDR3 in DNA: TGTGCCAGTAGTACGGCAGGGTATGGCTACACCTTC. Protein sequence: CASSTAGYGYTF. The whole variable domain, filled in from reference TRBV19 and TRBJ1-2, reads DGGITQSPKYLFRKEGQNVTLSCEQNLNHDAMYWYRQDPGQGLRLIYYSQIVNDFQKGDIAEGYSVSREKKESFPLTVTSAQKNPTAFYLCASSTAGYGYTFGSGTRLTVV.

The chain has TRBV14 and TRBJ1-1, with D unresolved. The germline CDR1 and CDR2 sequences are SGHDN and FVKESK. Trimming shortened V by 6 bases and J by 2 bases, and 13 bases separated the two germline ends. This CDR3 region has 14 residues. CDR3 loop: CASSSQHVNTEAFF. The CDR3 coding sequence is TGTGCCAGCAGTTCTCAACACGTTAACACTGAAGCTTTCTTT.

The rearrangement links TRBV7-2 to TRBJ2-7; tentative D call: TRBD1 (5 bases). In germline, CDR1 is SGHTA, CDR2 FQGNSA. The CDR3 loop spans 13 amino acids. Between the trimmed V and J ends, which lost 8 bases and 2 bases, there was a span of 13 bases. The CDR3 DNA is TGTGCCAGCCGAGCCACGGACACCTACGAGCAGTACTTC. Its translation: CASRATDTYEQYF.

V gene TRBV5-6 combines with J gene TRBJ2-3; 9 positions match TRBD2. Germline V gene lookup returns CDR1 SGHDT and CDR2 YYEEEE. The CDR3 totals 15 residues. V gave up 2 bases and J gave up 5 bases; unmatched junction bases: 6. In DNA form, the CDR3 reads TGTGCCAGCAGCTTATGGACTAGCGATGGAGATACGCAGTATTTT. Translating it yields CASSLWTSDGDTQYF.

This chain links TRBV18 with TRBJ2-1, with TRBD1 as a possible D gene (6 bases). Germline CDR1 and CDR2: KGHSH and LQKENI. The CDR3 covers 14 residues. Deletions cut 8 bases from V and 2 bases from J, with 13 bases between. The CDR3 DNA reads as TGTGCCAGCCAAACAGGGCGCCCCTACAATGAGCAGTTCTTC. This codes for CASQTGRPYNEQFF.

This clone appeared once. V and J are TRBV2 and TRBJ2-2, with 11 bases matching TRBD1. Germline-derived CDR1 and CDR2 are SNHLY and FYNNEI. V shed 6 bases, J shed 4 bases, and the junction held 4 bases outside the gene matches. CDR3 length: 15 residues. Written as DNA, the CDR3 is TGTGCCAGCAGCGCGGACAGGGGGCCCACCGGGGAGCTGTTTTTT. Protein: CASSADRGPTGELFF.

V is TRBV7-9 and J is TRBJ2-5; TRBD2 aligns across 8 bases. Germline V gene sequence: CDR1 SEHNR, CDR2 FQNEAQ (reference sequence). The CDR3 is 16 residues long. The J segment lost 2 bases and the V segment lost 5 bases, leaving 10 bases of the junction unmatched. CDR3 DNA: TGTGCCAGCAGCGGCGGAGCTAGCGGGCTTCAAGAGACCCAGTACTTC. This codes for CASSGGASGLQETQYF.

V usage is TRBV7-2 and J usage is TRBJ2-3; 8 nucleotides align to TRBD2. CDR1 is SGHTA and CDR2 is FQGNSA in the germline V gene. CDR3 length: 15 residues. With 6 bases clipped from V and 2 bases from J, the junction kept 7 bases outside the gene matches. The CDR3 here is CASRNLAGTTDTQYF. The CDR3 region has the DNA TGTGCCAGCAGAAACTTAGCGGGGACCACAGATACGCAGTATTTT.

V and J are TRBV9 and TRBJ1-2; D perhaps matches TRBD1 (5 bases). This CDR3 comprises 11 residues. Germline CDR1 reads SGDLS; CDR2 reads YYNGEE. Trimming took off 3 bases at V and 5 bases at J, with 5 bases between the two ends. The CDR3 reads CASSGGYGYTF. The DNA of the CDR3 is TGTGCCAGCAGCGGGGGGTATGGCTACACCTTC. Together with reference TRBV9 and TRBJ1-2, the CDR3 gives the full variable domain: DSGVTQTPKHLITATGQRVTLRCSPRSGDLSVYWYQQSLDQGLQFLIQYYNGEERAKGNILERFSAQQFPDLHSELNLSSLELGDSALYFCASSGGYGYTFGSGTRLTVV.

This clone appeared once. CDR3 sequence: CASSEGLWADTQYF. The CDR3 nucleotides read TGTGCCAGCAGTGAGGGACTATGGGCAGATACGCAGTATTTT. V is TRBV6-1 and J is TRBJ2-3, with 7 bases identical to TRBD2. CDR1 and CDR2 from the germline V gene are MNHNS and SASEGT. The trim removed 3 bases at V and 4 bases at J, leaving 4 bases unmatched. CDR3 length: 14 amino acids.

This rearrangement joins TRBV4-3 to TRBJ1-1, with D possibly TRBD1 on 5 matching bases. V was pared by 4 bases and J by 2 bases, with 14 bases between. The CDR3 totals 15 residues. Germline V lookup: CDR1 LGHNA, CDR2 YSLEER. CDR3 in DNA: TGCGCCAGCAGCCTCAGCCGCCAGGGAAACACTGAAGCTTTCTTT. Translation: CASSLSRQGNTEAFF.

The rearrangement links TRBV7-8 to TRBJ2-3, with TRBD2 matching over 9 bases. The CDR3 sequence is 16 residues long. Germline CDR1 reads SGHVS; CDR2 reads FQNEAQ. V lost 5 bases and J lost 3; bases outside the gene matches: 9. CDR3 coding DNA: TGTGCCAGCAGCCCGTTGGCGGGGGGGCGGACAGATACGCAGTATTTT. Amino acid sequence: CASSPLAGGRTDTQYF.

In DNA form, the CDR3 reads TGTGCCAGCAGTTTATCCGGGGGGTTCGACGTTCACTACGAGCAGTACTTC. Amino acid sequence: CASSLSGGFDVHYEQYF. The J gene is TRBJ2-7, the V gene TRBV27, with 7 bases lining up with TRBD2. Per the germline V gene, CDR1 is MNHEY and CDR2 is SMNVEV (reference sequence). The CDR3 is 17 amino acids. J lost 3 bases, V lost 0 bases, and 11 bases had no gene match.

V usage is TRBV27 and J usage is TRBJ1-5; D is undetermined. Trimming cost V 3 bases and J 10 bases, with 13 bases left between them. CDR1 is MNHEY, CDR2 SMNVEV, per germline (reference sequence). This CDR3 has 13 amino acids. As DNA, the CDR3 is TGTGCCAGCAGTTTCCAGGCTGAGTTCCCCCAGCATTTT. It specifies CASSFQAEFPQHF.

V is TRBV10-3 and J is TRBJ1-2; TRBD1 agrees at 8 bases. V lost 2 bases, J lost 8 bases, and 4 bases stayed unmatched. The CDR3 contains 13 residues. CDR1 and CDR2 (germline): ENHRY, SYGVKD. CDR3 loop: CAISEAGGEGYTF. Here the CDR3 DNA reads TGTGCCATCAGTGAGGCAGGGGGCGAAGGCTACACCTTC.